This TCR beta chain was sequenced during a study of tumor-infiltrating lymphocytes in localized non-small cell lung cancer. Across the whole study: Each patient gave resected tumor and non-adjacent uninvolved lung tissue.

This CDR3 spans 13 amino acids. Trimming took off 4 bases at V and 6 bases at J, with 11 bases between the two ends. Germline V gene data show CDR1 as SGHDT and CDR2 as YYEEEE. On this clone itself: Its specificity is unknown.

Generated by immunoSEQ multiplex PCR, the TCRdb table keeps only in-frame clones and is missing some. This table holds some 10,000 clones, over 60% found once. Study-wide points: Not all patients were TCR sequenced, owing to tissue quantity. Each assay used a separate piece of the same tissue.

The sequence came from a human donor with non-small cell lung cancer. The J gene is TRBJ2-4, the V gene TRBV5-6, with TRBD1 as a possible D gene (5 bases). The sample taken for sequencing was lung tumor tissue. CDR3 DNA: TGTGCCAGCAGCCCCCAGGGCCCAAACATTCAGTACTTC. Amino acid sequence: CASSPQGPNIQYF.